This T cell receptor beta chain is drawn from a study of T cell repertoires in cytomegalovirus infection. Overall study context: Public TCR beta signatures were indicative of both CMV infection and a matching HLA type. Broader study findings: Within the response measured ex vivo, HLA-C-restricted CMV-specific TCR beta clonotypes were dominant. Carriers of CMV and the relevant HLA type were discriminated by public TCR beta frequency.

This CDR3 has 15 amino acids. V lost 3 bases and J lost 2, with 12 bases in between. The germline CDR1 and CDR2 sequences are KGHSH and LQKENI. In TCRdb, the reads were re-called with MiXCR into one record per CDR3 protein. Among nearly 450,000 distinct CDR3 sequences listed, 25% to 40% were seen once. This clonotype was seen ten or more times. Its antigen is still unknown. The chain carries TRBV18 and TRBJ2-3; D might be TRBD1 or TRBD2, each matching 5 bases. The sequence derives from a human donor in good health (CMV status not recorded). Some clones in this sample may be carry-over from other donors' samples. Sequenced material: PBMCs. The CDR3 sequence: CASSPDRGPTDTQYF. DNA of the CDR3: TGTGCCAGCTCACCCGACCGGGGACCCACAGATACGCAGTATTTT.